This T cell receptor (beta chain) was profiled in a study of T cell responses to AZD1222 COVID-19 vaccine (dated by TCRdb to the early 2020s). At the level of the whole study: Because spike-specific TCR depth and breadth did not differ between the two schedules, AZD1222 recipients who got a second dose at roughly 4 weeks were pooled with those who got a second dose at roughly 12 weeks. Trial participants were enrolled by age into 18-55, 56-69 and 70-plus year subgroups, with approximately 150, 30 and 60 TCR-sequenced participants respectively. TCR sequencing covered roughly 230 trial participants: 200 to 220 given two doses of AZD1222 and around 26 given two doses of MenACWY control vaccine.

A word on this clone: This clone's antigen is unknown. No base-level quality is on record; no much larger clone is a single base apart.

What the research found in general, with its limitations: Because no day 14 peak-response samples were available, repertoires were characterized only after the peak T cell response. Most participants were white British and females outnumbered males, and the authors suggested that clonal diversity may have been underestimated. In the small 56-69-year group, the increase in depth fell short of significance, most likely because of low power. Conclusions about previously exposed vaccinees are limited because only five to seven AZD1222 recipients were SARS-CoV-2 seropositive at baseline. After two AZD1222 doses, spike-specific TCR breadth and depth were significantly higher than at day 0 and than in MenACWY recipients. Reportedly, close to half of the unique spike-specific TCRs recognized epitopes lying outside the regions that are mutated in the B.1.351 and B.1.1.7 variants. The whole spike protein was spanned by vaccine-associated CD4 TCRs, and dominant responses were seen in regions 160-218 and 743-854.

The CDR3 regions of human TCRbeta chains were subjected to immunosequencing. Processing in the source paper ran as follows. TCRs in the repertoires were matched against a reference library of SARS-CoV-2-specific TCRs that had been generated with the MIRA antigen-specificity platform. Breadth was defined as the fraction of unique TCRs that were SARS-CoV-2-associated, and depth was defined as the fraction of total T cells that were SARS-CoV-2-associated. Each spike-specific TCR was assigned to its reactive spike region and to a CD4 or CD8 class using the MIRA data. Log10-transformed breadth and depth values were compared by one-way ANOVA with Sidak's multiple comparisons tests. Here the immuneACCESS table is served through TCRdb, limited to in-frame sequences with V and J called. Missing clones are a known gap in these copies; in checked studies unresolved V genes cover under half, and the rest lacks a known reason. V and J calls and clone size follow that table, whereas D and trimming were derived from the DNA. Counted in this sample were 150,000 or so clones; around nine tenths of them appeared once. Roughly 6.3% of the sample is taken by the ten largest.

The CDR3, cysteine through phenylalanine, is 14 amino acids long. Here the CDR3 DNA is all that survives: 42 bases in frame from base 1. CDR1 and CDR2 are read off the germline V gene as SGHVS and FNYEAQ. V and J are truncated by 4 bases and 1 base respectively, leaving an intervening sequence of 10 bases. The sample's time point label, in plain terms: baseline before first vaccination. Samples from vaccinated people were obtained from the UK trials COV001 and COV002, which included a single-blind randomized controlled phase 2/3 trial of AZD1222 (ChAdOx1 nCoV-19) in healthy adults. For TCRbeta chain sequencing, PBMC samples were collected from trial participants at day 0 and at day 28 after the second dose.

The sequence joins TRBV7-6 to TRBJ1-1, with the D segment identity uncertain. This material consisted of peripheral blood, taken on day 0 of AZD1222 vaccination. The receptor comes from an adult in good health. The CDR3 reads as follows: CASSSRTPNTEAFF. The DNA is TGTGCCAGCAGCTCGAGAACACCGAACACTGAAGCTTTCTTT.